This entry lists 26 T cell receptor beta chains sequenced from one sample in a study of blood T cell repertoires in COVID-19. Repertoires were generated with immunoSEQ multiplex PCR, while TCRdb's copy carries only in-frame clones and drops some. Of 250,000 to 350,000 clones listed, about nine tenths were seen once; the top ten hold approximately 3%. Sequenced input: peripheral blood. The source is a woman aged 25 to 39 with active or convalescent COVID-19.

This sequence joins TRBV7-2 and TRBJ2-7; 8 nucleotides match TRBD2. The J segment lost 0 bases and the V segment lost 3 bases, leaving 7 bases of the junction unmatched. CDR1 and CDR2 (germline): SGHTA, FQGNSA. There are 16 residues in the CDR3. The CDR3 sequence: CASSFKAGVSSYEQYF. The CDR3 coding sequence is TGTGCCAGCAGCTTCAAAGCGGGGGTAAGCTCCTACGAGCAGTACTTC.

The chain is built from TRBV9 and TRBJ1-3; tentative D call: TRBD1 (5 bases). Between the trimmed V and J ends, which lost 0 bases and 2 bases, there was a span of 9 bases. The CDR3 has 15 residues. Germline V lookup: CDR1 SGDLS, CDR2 YYNGEE. In nucleotides, the CDR3 is TGTGCCAGCAGCGTAGGTGGGGCAGCTGGAAACACCATATATTTT. This translates into CASSVGGAAGNTIYF.

The CDR3 here is CASSEGTNRGYEQYF. As DNA, the CDR3 is TGTGCCAGCAGTGAAGGGACAAACAGGGGTTACGAGCAGTACTTC. The chain recombines TRBV25-1 with TRBJ2-7; TRBD1 matches 7 bases. This CDR3 has 15 residues. V trimming: 2 bases; J trimming: 4 bases; junction bases outside the gene matches: 8. CDR1 MGHDK and CDR2 SYGVNS come from the germline V gene.

The chain carries TRBV20-1 and TRBJ2-4; the D gene is possibly TRBD1 (6 bases). Trimming took 3 bases from V and 5 from J, leaving 20 bases between them. The CDR3 has 16 residues. Germline loops: CDR1 DFQATT, CDR2 SNEGSKA (reference sequence). The CDR3 loop is CSASPNGGPYQNIQYF. In DNA form, the CDR3 reads TGCAGTGCTAGTCCGAATGGGGGCCCTTATCAAAACATTCAGTACTTC.

The genes are TRBV7-3 and TRBJ2-1; TRBD2 matches at 9 bases. The V segment lost 4 bases and the J segment 4 bases; nucleotides outside the gene matches: 11. This CDR3 region has 17 residues. Germline CDR1 reads SGHTA; CDR2 reads FQGTGA. The CDR3 sequence: CASSSQGLAGTYNEQFF. Written as DNA, the CDR3 is TGTGCCAGCAGCTCCCAGGGCCTAGCGGGGACATACAATGAGCAGTTCTTC. Variable domain in full (rest from reference TRBV7-3 and TRBJ2-1): GAGVSQTPSNKVTEKGKYVELRCDPISGHTALYWYRQSLGQGPEFLIYFQGTGAADDSGLPNDRFFAVRPEGSVSTLKIQRTERGDSAVYLCASSSQGLAGTYNEQFFGPGTRLTVL.

The chain joins TRBV6-4 to TRBJ2-1, with 9 bases matching TRBD1. The CDR3 covers 14 residues. Germline CDR1 reads MRHNA; CDR2 reads SNTAGT. The trim removed 6 bases at V and 4 bases at J, leaving 4 bases unmatched. The DNA of the CDR3 is TGTGCCAGCAGACGGGACAGGGAATACAATGAGCAGTTCTTC. Amino acids: CASRRDREYNEQFF.

Only one count was recorded for this clone. The genes are TRBV14 and TRBJ2-5; D might be TRBD2 (5 bases). Germline V lookup: CDR1 SGHDN, CDR2 FVKESK. Trimming pared 2 bases from V and 3 bases from J, leaving 16 bases between. The CDR3 contains 16 residues. The CDR3 coding sequence is TGTGCCAGCAGCCAATGGGTGACCCTGAGGGAAGAGACCCAGTACTTC. It is translated as CASSQWVTLREETQYF.

The CDR3 sequence is CSPMGLGTEAFF. The CDR3 DNA is TGCAGTCCGATGGGGCTGGGGACTGAAGCTTTCTTT. V usage is TRBV29-1 and J usage is TRBJ1-1, with D possibly matching TRBD1 (5 bases). Germline V gene sequence: CDR1 SQVTM, CDR2 ANQGSEA. The CDR3 consists of 12 residues.

The gene calls are TRBV7-3 and TRBJ2-5; 8 bases fit TRBD2. V lost 1 base to trimming and J lost 5 bases; unmatched junction nucleotides: 12. This CDR3 region has 17 residues. Germline CDR1 reads SGHTA; CDR2 reads FQGTGA. This CDR3 is CASSLRGRGVPGETQYF. The CDR3 DNA follows: TGTGCCAGCAGCTTAAGAGGGCGGGGGGTCCCAGGGGAGACCCAGTACTTC.

The chain carries TRBV5-1 and TRBJ2-7, with D maybe TRBD1 (6 bases). Trimming cost V 3 bases and J 6 bases, with 16 bases left between them. Germline assignment: CDR1 SGHRS and CDR2 YFSETQ. This CDR3 region has 14 residues. The CDR3 reads CASSSTYRVLEQYF. The CDR3, as DNA: TGCGCCAGCAGCTCCACCTACAGGGTTCTCGAGCAGTACTTC.

The chain couples TRBV4-1 to TRBJ2-1; 14 bases line up with TRBD2. The CDR3 length is 16 residues. Germline V gives CDR1 MGHRA, CDR2 YSYEKL. Losses at the gene ends were 4 bases for V and 8 bases for J; bases not matched to a gene: 7. For the CDR3, the DNA is TGCGCCAGCAGCCTCCGGACTAGCGGGGGGAAGGATGAGCAGTTCTTC. As protein: CASSLRTSGGKDEQFF.

This clone was observed a single time. The chain combines TRBV5-6 with TRBJ2-7; 10 nucleotides align to TRBD1. CDR1 is SGHDT, CDR2 YYEEEE, per germline. The CDR3 extends over 16 amino acids. J gave up 4 bases and V 0 bases, and 7 bases lay outside the gene matches. The CDR3 reads CASSLAGQGGMYEQYF. In nucleotides, the CDR3 is TGTGCCAGCAGCTTGGCCGGACAGGGGGGCATGTACGAGCAGTACTTC.

V and J are TRBV28 and TRBJ1-6; no definite D call. The V and J ends lost 6 bases and 3 bases respectively, with 9 bases between them. CDR1 is MDHEN and CDR2 is SYDVKM in the germline V gene. The CDR3 spans 14 residues. The CDR3 spells CASRNTVYNSPLHF. The DNA of the CDR3 is TGTGCCAGCAGAAATACAGTCTATAATTCACCCCTCCACTTT.

The chain has TRBV7-9 and TRBJ1-3, with a tentative D call TRBD1 (6 bases). CDR3 length: 16 amino acids. V was pared by 5 bases and J by 0 bases, with 14 bases between. Germline-derived CDR1 and CDR2 are SEHNR and FQNEAQ (reference sequence). The CDR3 sequence: CASSPGQFLSGNTIYF. CDR3 nucleotides: TGTGCCAGCAGCCCCGGACAGTTCCTCTCTGGAAACACCATATATTTT.

The DNA for the CDR3 is TGTGCCAGCAGCTTAACCGGAGTCGGGTATGGCTACACCTTC. Its protein is CASSLTGVGYGYTF. The rearrangement uses TRBV7-3 and TRBJ1-2; D unresolved. The CDR3 has 14 residues. Deletions cut 0 bases from V and 5 bases from J, with 10 bases between. The V gene's germline CDR1 is SGHTA and CDR2 FQGTGA.

The chain links TRBV5-6 to TRBJ2-7; D may be TRBD2 (6 bases). CDR1 SGHDT and CDR2 YYEEEE come from the germline V gene. V lost 4 bases and J lost 3, with 14 bases in between. The CDR3 sequence is 14 residues long. The DNA for the CDR3 is TGTGCCAGCAGCCCCGGGACTTCCCTCTACGAGCAGTACTTC. This sequence encodes CASSPGTSLYEQYF.

J is TRBJ1-4 and V is TRBV6-6; D ambiguous. CDR1 and CDR2 from the germline V gene are MNHNY and SVGAGI (reference sequence). This CDR3 spans 12 amino acids. V was trimmed by 9 bases and J by 8 bases, leaving 13 bases between them. CDR3 sequence: CASGLGNEKLFF. The CDR3 DNA is TGTGCCAGTGGACTGGGAAACGAAAAACTGTTTTTT.

The gene calls are TRBV11-1 and TRBJ1-1; D perhaps matches TRBD1 (5 bases). This CDR3 is built from 14 residues. Germline loops: CDR1 SGHAT, CDR2 FQDESV (reference sequence). Trimming pared 2 bases from V and 2 bases from J, leaving 9 bases between. The CDR3, as DNA: TGTGCCAGCAGCTTAACAGGAACAAACACTGAAGCTTTCTTT. This sequence encodes CASSLTGTNTEAFF.

This clone was counted a few times. The V call is TRBV5-6, the J call TRBJ1-2, with 7 bases lining up with TRBD1. Germline CDR1 reads SGHDT; CDR2 reads YYEEEE. The CDR3 totals 14 residues. The V segment lost 4 bases and the J segment 3 bases; nucleotides outside the gene matches: 6. CDR3 nucleotide sequence: TGTGCCAGCAGCCTACAGGGGTCCCACTATGGCTACACCTTC. Amino acids: CASSLQGSHYGYTF.

This chain joins TRBV5-8 and TRBJ2-7; 7 nucleotides align to TRBD2. The V gene end was trimmed by 2 bases and the J gene end by 1 base; junction bases not matched to a gene: 3. Germline-derived CDR1 and CDR2 are SGHTS and YDEGEE. This CDR3 contains 14 residues. The CDR3, as DNA: TGTGCCAGCAGCTTTCTGGGGGGGTCCTACGAGCAGTACTTC. Its protein is CASSFLGGSYEQYF.

V is TRBV5-4 and J is TRBJ2-5; 10 bases are shared with TRBD2. The CDR3 is 15 residues long. Germline V gene data show CDR1 as SGHNT and CDR2 as YYREEE (reference sequence). Germline trimming cut 4 bases from V and 2 bases from J; bases unmatched to any gene: 5. The CDR3 DNA reads as TGTGCCAGCAGCCCATCAGCGGGGGGGCAAGAGACCCAGTACTTC. This gives the protein CASSPSAGGQETQYF.

The V call is TRBV28, the J call TRBJ1-6; 8 bases line up with TRBD1. This CDR3 spans 17 amino acids. The V and J ends lost 3 bases and 8 bases, in that order; junction bases with no gene match: 12. Germline V lookup: CDR1 MDHEN, CDR2 SYDVKM. CDR3 protein: CASSFLGQGSVDSPLHF. DNA of the CDR3: TGTGCCAGCAGTTTCCTAGGACAGGGTAGTGTGGATTCACCCCTCCACTTT.

This sequence joins TRBV6-5 and TRBJ1-2, with D possibly being TRBD1 (6 bases). This CDR3 comprises 14 residues. V lost 5 bases, J lost 4 bases, and 14 bases lay in between. The germline gives CDR1 MNHEY, CDR2 SVGAGI. CDR3 sequence reads: CASSLTRGSYGYTF. CDR3 DNA sequence: TGTGCCAGCAGTCTTACCAGGGGATCCTATGGCTACACCTTC.

The gene calls are TRBV2 and TRBJ1-6; 7 nucleotides line up with TRBD1. Per the germline V gene, CDR1 is SNHLY and CDR2 is FYNNEI. Trimming at V came to 6 bases and at J to 6 bases, leaving 20 bases not matched to a gene. This CDR3 has 19 residues. The CDR3 sequence: CASSPGTVLPLDSNSPLHF. The CDR3 nucleotides read TGTGCCAGCAGCCCCGGGACAGTGTTGCCTCTAGATTCTAATTCACCCCTCCACTTT.

The chain has TRBV18 and TRBJ2-7; the match to TRBD1 covers 8 bases. CDR1 is KGHSH, CDR2 LQKENI, per germline. This CDR3 has 14 amino acids. V was clipped by 3 bases and J by 3 bases; unmatched bases: 4. The CDR3 nucleotides read TGTGCCAGCTCACCCGTCGGACAGGGCTACGAGCAGTACTTC. This gives the protein CASSPVGQGYEQYF. The full variable domain, in which reference TRBV18 and TRBJ2-7 provide the parts outside the CDR3, is NAGVMQNPRHLVRRRGQEARLRCSPMKGHSHVYWYRQLPEEGLKFMVYLQKENIIDESGMPKERFSAEFPKEGPSILRIQQVVRGDSAAYFCASSPVGQGYEQYFGPGTRLTVT.

This chain links TRBV12-3 or TRBV12-4 with TRBJ2-1, with unresolved D. This CDR3 has 13 residues. The ends were cut back, 3 bases at V and 9 bases at J, with 12 bases in the middle. CDR3 DNA sequence: TGTGCCAGCAGTTTGCAGACGAGGCGTGAGCAGTTCTTC. Translation: CASSLQTRREQFF.